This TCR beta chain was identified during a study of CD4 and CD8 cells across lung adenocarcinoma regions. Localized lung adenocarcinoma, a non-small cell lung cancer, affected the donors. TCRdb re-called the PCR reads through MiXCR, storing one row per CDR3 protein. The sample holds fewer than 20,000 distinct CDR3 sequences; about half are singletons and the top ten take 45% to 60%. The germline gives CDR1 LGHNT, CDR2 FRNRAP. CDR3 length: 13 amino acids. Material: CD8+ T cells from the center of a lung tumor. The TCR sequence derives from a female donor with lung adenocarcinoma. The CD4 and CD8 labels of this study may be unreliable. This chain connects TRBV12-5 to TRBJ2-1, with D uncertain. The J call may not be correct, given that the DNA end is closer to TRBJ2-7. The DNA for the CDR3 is TGTGCTAGTGGTTTGGGCGGATCGTACGAGCAGTACTTC. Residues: CASGLGGSYEQYF.